The sequence of this T cell receptor (beta chain) was determined in a study of blood T cells in healthy people across ages. Study-level findings and limits: The fall in TCR beta diversity per million T cells was roughly linear with age.

This clonotype came up a few times. The antigen is not known. For the second PCR, which ran for 7 to 11 cycles, a sample-barcoded 5' primer and a J-beta primer mix were used. TCRdb reprocessed the 5' RACE reads with MiXCR, giving one entry per CDR3 protein. The sample has around 1,500,000 distinct CDR3 sequences, approximately 30% seen once. The CDR3 extends over 14 amino acids. Germline CDR1 and CDR2: SGHTA and FQGNSA. V was pared by 2 bases and J by 0 bases, with 7 bases between. Material for sequencing was blood. The V gene is TRBV7-2, the J gene TRBJ1-2; no reliable D call. The clonotype originates from a young woman in good health. CDR3 nucleotides: TGTGCCAGCAGCTTAAGCACCGCTAACTATGGCTACACCTTC. This sequence encodes CASSLSTANYGYTF.